The T cell receptor (beta chain) under discussion was sequenced for a study of cytomegalovirus exposure and HLA in healthy donors. CDR1 is SGHTA, CDR2 FQGNSA, per germline. This CDR3 comprises 15 residues. The germline V and J ends were trimmed by 1 base and 0 bases, with 7 bases remaining between them. To note about this clone: Its antigen is unidentified.

The PCR contained 60 Vbeta and 13 Jbeta primers. Profiled with immunoSEQ multiplex PCR; TCRdb holds only in-frame clones, not every one. This table has more than 85,000 clones, about three quarters appearing once. Whole-study results and caveats: The authors assumed roughly uniform sequencing depth across donors for presence/absence analyses.

J is TRBJ2-1 and V is TRBV7-2; the D is unclear. This sequence was found in a man aged 30-40 years in good health and CMV-seropositive. Specimen: PBMCs. The CDR3 DNA is TGTGCCAGCAGCTTAGATCCGTACTCCTACAATGAGCAGTTCTTC. Amino acid sequence: CASSLDPYSYNEQFF. Looking up the rest from reference TRBV7-2 and TRBJ2-1 gives the full variable domain: GAGVSQSPSNKVTEKGKDVELRCDPISGHTALYWYRQSLGQGLEFLIYFQGNSAPDKSGLPSDRFSAERTGGSVSTLTIQRTQQEDSAVYLCASSLDPYSYNEQFFGPGTRLTVL.